This note documents a single T cell receptor beta chain sequence. What it binds is unknown. These data are taken from a study of blood T cells in healthy people across ages. General study results and limits: Among T cells, TCR beta diversity per million cells dropped roughly linearly as age rose. Considered underestimates were the diversity estimates obtained from one million T cells.

For the second PCR, which ran for about 6 to 11 cycles, a sample-barcoded 5' primer and a J-beta primer mix were used. MiXCR, applied by TCRdb to the 5' RACE reads, yields one record per CDR3 protein. Of 700,000 to 950,000 distinct CDR3 sequences detected, 35% to 45% appear once; the ten largest clones hold less than 25%. Trimming took 0 bases from V and 0 from J; bases not matched to a gene: 8. The CDR3 loop spans 18 amino acids. The germline V gene has CDR1 SGHRS and CDR2 YFSETQ. The chain carries TRBV5-1 and TRBJ2-3, with TRBD2 identical over 9 bases. Sequencing was carried out using blood. The TCR sequence derives from an older woman in good health. The CDR3 region is CASSLAVSGGTSTDTQYF. The CDR3 DNA reads TGCGCCAGCAGCTTGGCCGTTAGCGGGGGTACTAGCACAGATACGCAGTATTTT.